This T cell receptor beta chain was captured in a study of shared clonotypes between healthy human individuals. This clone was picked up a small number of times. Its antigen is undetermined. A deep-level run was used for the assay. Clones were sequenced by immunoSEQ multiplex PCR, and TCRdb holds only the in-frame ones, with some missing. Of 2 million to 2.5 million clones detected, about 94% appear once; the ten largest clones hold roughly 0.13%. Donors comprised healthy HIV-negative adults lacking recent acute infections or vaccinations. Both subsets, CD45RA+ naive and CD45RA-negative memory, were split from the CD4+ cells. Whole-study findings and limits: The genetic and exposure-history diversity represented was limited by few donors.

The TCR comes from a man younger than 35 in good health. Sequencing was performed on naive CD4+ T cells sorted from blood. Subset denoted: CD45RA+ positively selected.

The CDR3 DNA reads as TGTGCCAGCAGTGGAAACAACAATCAGCCCCAGCATTTT. Residues: CASSGNNNQPQHF. This rearrangement joins TRBV2 to TRBJ1-5; the D is unclear. V was clipped by 4 bases and J by 3 bases, with 7 bases between them. Germline CDR1 and CDR2: SNHLY and FYNNEI. This CDR3 spans 13 amino acids. Filled out from reference TRBV2 and TRBJ1-5, the complete variable domain reads EPEVTQTPSHQVTQMGQEVILRCVPISNHLYFYWYRQILGQKVEFLVSFYNNEISEKSEIFDDQFSVERPDGSNFTLKIRSTKLEDSAMYFCASSGNNNQPQHFGDGTRLSIL.